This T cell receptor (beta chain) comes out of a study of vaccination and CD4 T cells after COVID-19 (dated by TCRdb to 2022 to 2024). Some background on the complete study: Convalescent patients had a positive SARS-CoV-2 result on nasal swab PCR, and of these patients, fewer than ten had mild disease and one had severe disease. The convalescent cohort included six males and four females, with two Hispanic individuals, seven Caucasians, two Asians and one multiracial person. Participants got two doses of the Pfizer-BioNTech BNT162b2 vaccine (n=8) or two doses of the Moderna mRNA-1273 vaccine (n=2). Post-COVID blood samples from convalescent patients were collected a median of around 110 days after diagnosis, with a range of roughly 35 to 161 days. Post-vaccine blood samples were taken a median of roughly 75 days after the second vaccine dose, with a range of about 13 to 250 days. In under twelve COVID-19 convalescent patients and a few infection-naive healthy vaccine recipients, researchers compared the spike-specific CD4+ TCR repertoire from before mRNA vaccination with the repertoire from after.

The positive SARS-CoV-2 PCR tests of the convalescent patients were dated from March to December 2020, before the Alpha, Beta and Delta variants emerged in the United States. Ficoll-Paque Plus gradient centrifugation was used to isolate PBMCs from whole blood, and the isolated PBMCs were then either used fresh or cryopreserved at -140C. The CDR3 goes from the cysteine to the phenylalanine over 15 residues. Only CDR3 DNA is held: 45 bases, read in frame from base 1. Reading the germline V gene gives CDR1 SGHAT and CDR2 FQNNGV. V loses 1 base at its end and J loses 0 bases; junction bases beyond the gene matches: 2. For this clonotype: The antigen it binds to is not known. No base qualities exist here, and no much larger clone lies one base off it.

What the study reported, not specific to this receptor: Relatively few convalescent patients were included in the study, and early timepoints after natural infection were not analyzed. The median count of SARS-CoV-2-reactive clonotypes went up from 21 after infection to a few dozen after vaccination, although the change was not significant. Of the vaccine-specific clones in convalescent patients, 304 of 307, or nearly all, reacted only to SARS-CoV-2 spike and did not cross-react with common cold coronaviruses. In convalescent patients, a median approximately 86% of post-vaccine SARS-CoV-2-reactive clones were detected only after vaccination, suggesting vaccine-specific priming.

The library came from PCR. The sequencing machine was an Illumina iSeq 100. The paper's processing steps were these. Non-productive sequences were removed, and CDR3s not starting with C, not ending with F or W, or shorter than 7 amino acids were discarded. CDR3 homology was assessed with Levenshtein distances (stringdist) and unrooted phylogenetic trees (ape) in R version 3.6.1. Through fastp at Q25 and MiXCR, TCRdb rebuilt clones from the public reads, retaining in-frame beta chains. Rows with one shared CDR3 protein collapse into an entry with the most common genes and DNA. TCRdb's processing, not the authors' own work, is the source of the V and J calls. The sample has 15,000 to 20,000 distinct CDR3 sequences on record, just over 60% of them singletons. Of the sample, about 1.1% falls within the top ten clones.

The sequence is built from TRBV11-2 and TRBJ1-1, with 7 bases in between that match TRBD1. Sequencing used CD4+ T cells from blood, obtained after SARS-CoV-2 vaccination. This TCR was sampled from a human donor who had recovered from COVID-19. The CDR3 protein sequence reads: CASSLAGGMNTEAFF. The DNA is TGTGCCAGCAGCTTAGCAGGGGGTATGAACACTGAAGCTTTCTTT.